This paragraph covers one T cell receptor beta chain sequence. Trimming removed 3 bases at V and 5 bases at J, with 14 bases between. The V gene's germline CDR1 is SGHDT and CDR2 YYEEEE. The CDR3 spans 15 residues. This specimen comes from a study of T cell responses to AZD1222 COVID-19 vaccine. Data came from immunoSEQ multiplex PCR; TCRdb stores just in-frame clones and leaves some out. The sample holds under 75,000 clones, approximately 84% seen once. Sequenced here: peripheral blood, sampled on day 0 of AZD1222 vaccination. The chain is built from TRBV5-6 and TRBJ1-4; D not certain. The sequence derives from an adult in good health. CDR3 sequence: CASSSRRLLNEKLFF. DNA of the CDR3: TGTGCCAGCAGCTCCCGACGGCTTTTAAATGAAAAACTGTTTTTT.